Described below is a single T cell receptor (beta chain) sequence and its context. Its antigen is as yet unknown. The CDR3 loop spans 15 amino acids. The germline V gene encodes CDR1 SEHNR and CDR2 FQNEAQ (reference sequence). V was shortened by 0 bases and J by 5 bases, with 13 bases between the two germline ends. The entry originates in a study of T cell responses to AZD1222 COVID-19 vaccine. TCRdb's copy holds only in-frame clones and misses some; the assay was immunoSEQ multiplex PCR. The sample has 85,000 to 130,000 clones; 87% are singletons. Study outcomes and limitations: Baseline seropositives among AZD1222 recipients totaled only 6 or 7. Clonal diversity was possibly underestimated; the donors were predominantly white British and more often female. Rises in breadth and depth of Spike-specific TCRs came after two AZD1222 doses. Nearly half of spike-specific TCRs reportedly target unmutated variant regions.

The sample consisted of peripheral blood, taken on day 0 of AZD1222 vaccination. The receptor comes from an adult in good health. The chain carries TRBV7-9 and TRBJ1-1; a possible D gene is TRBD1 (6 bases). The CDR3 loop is CASSLAGRGGTEAFF. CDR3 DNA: TGTGCCAGCAGCTTAGCGGGCAGGGGCGGTACTGAAGCTTTCTTT.